The entry below describes one T cell receptor beta chain. Its cognate antigen is unknown. Treatment indicated: some 20 received Ad26.COV2.S at low or high dose, single or two shots; roughly 5 received placebo; per-sample allocation not given. Sampling was done on day 63 after the first vaccine or placebo injection. Generated by immunoSEQ multiplex PCR, the TCRdb table keeps only in-frame clones and is missing some. The data show about 280,000 clones, with around 87% seen just once and about 3.5% held by the top ten. The data originate from a study of Ad26.COV2.S vaccination and SARS-CoV-2 variants. Whole-study context: Ad26.COV2.S was injected intramuscularly once or twice, 56 days apart. The study's findings and limits: Reported post-vaccination CD8+ and CD4+ T cell responses to spike showed substantial breadth.

The CDR3 spans 14 residues. V trimming: 6 bases; J trimming: 5 bases; junction bases outside the gene matches: 6. This TCR was sampled from a person aged 18-60 years who received the Ad26.COV2.S COVID-19 vaccine or a placebo. The sample in question was peripheral blood, obtained in a trial of Ad26.COV2.S vaccine versus placebo. The rearrangement links TRBV23-1 to TRBJ1-1; 10 bases match TRBD1. TRBV23-1 is classed as an ORF, of uncertain function. The CDR3 DNA sequence: TGCGCCAGCAGGCACGGGACAGGGGAAACTGAAGCTTTCTTT. It specifies CASRHGTGETEAFF.